The following is a T cell receptor (beta chain) sequence with its context. The antigen remains undetermined. This sample is drawn from a study of cytomegalovirus exposure and HLA in healthy donors. The PCR employed 60 Vbeta primers together with 13 Jbeta primers. Profiling relied on immunoSEQ multiplex PCR, and the TCRdb table lists in-frame clones only, not all of them. The sample consists of roughly 150,000 clones, around 80% of them appearing once. Notes on the study in general: Per a later analysis, about 15,000 TCR beta sequences showed association with HLA alleles at 0.05 false discovery rate. Investigators reported approximately 170 TCR beta chains as tied to cytomegalovirus. Available immune exposure information was restricted to CMV serostatus only. Later, an analysis showed that TCR beta chains associated with HLA were more clonally expanded than others that were equally common.

The trim removed 4 bases at V and 12 bases at J, leaving 12 bases unmatched. Germline V lookup: CDR1 SGDLS, CDR2 YYNGEE. This CDR3 has 14 amino acids. The chain uses TRBV9 and TRBJ2-1; 8 bases map to TRBD2. The sequencing input was PBMCs. The TCR comes from a male donor in good health and CMV-seronegative. The CDR3 bases are TGTGCCAGCAGCCCTCCAGGACTAGCCCCAAGGCAGTTCTTC. It is translated as CASSPPGLAPRQFF.